This T cell receptor (beta chain) comes out of a study of blood T cell repertoires in COVID-19. CDR3 length: 11 amino acids. V gave up 5 bases and J gave up 8 bases; unmatched junction bases: 4. Germline-derived CDR1 and CDR2 are GTSNPN and SVGIG (reference sequence). Clones were read by immunoSEQ multiplex PCR, and TCRdb kept only the in-frame ones, dropping some. The top ten clones hold about 4% of a sample with around 300,000 clones, just under 85% of them seen once. The TCR was taken from a woman aged 45 to 65 with active or convalescent COVID-19. The specimen sequenced was peripheral blood. The V and J genes are TRBV30 and TRBJ1-2; TRBD1 agrees at 8 bases. The CDR3 DNA sequence: TGTGCCTGGGCGGACAGGGACGGCTACACCTTC. Translating gives CAWADRDGYTF.